The clone carrying this T cell receptor beta chain was detected a few times. This sample is drawn from a study of blood T cells in healthy people across ages. Germline V gives CDR1 DFQATT, CDR2 SNEGSKA (reference sequence). Trimming removed 6 bases from V and 0 bases from J, with 8 bases in between. The CDR3 loop spans 13 amino acids. A second roughly 6 to 12 cycle PCR used barcoded and J-beta primers. TCRdb re-called the 5' RACE reads with MiXCR, one entry per CDR3 protein. In the table there are 850,000 or so distinct CDR3 sequences, under 30% of which are singletons. The receptor's source is a woman older than 75 in good health. Sequenced sample: blood. The V gene is TRBV20-1, the J gene TRBJ2-2; tentative D call: TRBD1 (5 bases). The CDR3 here is CSATASNTGELFF. DNA for the CDR3: TGCAGTGCGACAGCCTCGAACACCGGGGAGCTGTTTTTT.